Shown below are 30 T cell receptor beta chains from a single sample sequenced in a study of identical twins. TCRdb processed the 5' RACE reads anew with MiXCR; each CDR3 protein has one entry. The sample gives 700,000 or so distinct CDR3 sequences, 8.5% to 9.5% of which show up once; 0.75% to 1% is in the top ten. The data also belong to a second study, concerning yellow fever vaccine responses in identical twins.

Material for sequencing was PBMCs. The receptors derive from a woman between 18 and 29 years old in good health.

A few counts support this clonotype. The gene calls are TRBV11-1 and TRBJ1-5, with 7 nucleotides matching TRBD1. Trimming at V came to 6 bases and at J to 2 bases, leaving 13 bases not matched to a gene. The V gene's germline CDR1 is SGHAT and CDR2 FQDESV (reference sequence). The CDR3 runs 17 residues. The DNA for the CDR3 is TGTGCCAGCAGTTCTTACCGGGGCCAGGGGGGCAATCAGCCCCAGCATTTT. Protein sequence: CASSSYRGQGGNQPQHF.

CDR3 sequence (DNA): TGCAGCGTGGGGGGACCAATCCATACCTACGAGCAGTACTTC. Its translation is CSVGGPIHTYEQYF. The chain combines TRBV29-1 with TRBJ2-7; TRBD2 might be the D (6 bases). V was shortened by 6 bases and J by 2 bases, with 17 bases between the two germline ends. This CDR3 comprises 14 residues. CDR1 is SQVTM, CDR2 ANQGSEA, per germline.

The chain is built from TRBV29-1 and TRBJ2-2; D gene unclear. Trimming cost V 4 bases and J 5 bases, with 8 bases left between them. The germline CDR1 and CDR2 sequences are SQVTM and ANQGSEA. The CDR3 length is 12 residues. The CDR3 nucleotides read TGCAGCGTTGTATGGGCAACCGGGGAGCTGTTTTTT. Amino acids: CSVVWATGELFF.

The J gene is TRBJ2-7, the V gene TRBV29-1; TRBD2 matches at 9 bases. Germline V gives CDR1 SQVTM, CDR2 ANQGSEA. The CDR3 is 18 amino acids. With 0 bases clipped from V and 3 bases from J, the junction kept 15 bases outside the gene matches. CDR3 sequence: CSVEDQAAGGPSGYEQYF. The CDR3 DNA reads TGCAGCGTTGAAGATCAGGCAGCGGGAGGCCCTTCGGGCTACGAGCAGTACTTC.

This clonotype was seen a few times. The chain employs TRBV7-9 and TRBJ2-2, with 10 bases identical to TRBD1. This CDR3 is 16 amino acids long. Germline loops: CDR1 SEHNR, CDR2 FQNEAQ (reference sequence). The junction had 8 bases not matched to a gene; V was cut back by 6 bases and J by 4 bases. The CDR3 nucleotides are TGTGCCAGCAGGTCGTTGGGACAGGGGTTCACCGGGGAGCTGTTTTTT. It yields the protein CASRSLGQGFTGELFF.

The CDR3 DNA reads TGTGCCTGGGGCCGGGCAGTTAATGGCTACACCTTC. It encodes CAWGRAVNGYTF. This chain connects TRBV30 to TRBJ1-2, with D uncertain. This CDR3 is built from 12 residues. The ends were cut back, 5 bases at V and 6 bases at J, with 13 bases in the middle. From germline, CDR1 is GTSNPN and CDR2 SVGIG (reference sequence).

This clonotype was seen at least ten times. The chain combines TRBV29-1 with TRBJ2-1, with D possibly TRBD1 on 6 matching bases. CDR3 length equals 15 residues. Germline assignment: CDR1 SQVTM and CDR2 ANQGSEA. V lost 8 bases to trimming and J lost 2 bases, with 19 bases between them. The CDR3 DNA is TGCAGCCCCAGGGTATGGACAGCGACCTACAATGAGCAGTTCTTC. Its protein product is CSPRVWTATYNEQFF.

This clonotype was seen more than once but under ten times. The V call is TRBV15, the J call TRBJ2-7; 9 nucleotides agree with TRBD1. This CDR3 has 14 residues. In germline, CDR1 is LNHNV, CDR2 YYDKDF (reference sequence). The V gene end was trimmed by 5 bases and the J gene end by 6 bases; junction bases not matched to a gene: 8. In DNA form, the CDR3 reads TGTGCCACCAGCCCGGGACAGGGTTTGTTCGAGCAGTACTTC. Translation: CATSPGQGLFEQYF.

This clonotype was recorded a few times. This chain joins TRBV4-3 and TRBJ2-2; D not resolved. CDR3 length: 12 amino acids. Trimming removed 1 base from V and 9 bases from J, with 6 bases in between. CDR1 and CDR2 from the germline V gene are LGHNA and YSLEER. In DNA form, the CDR3 reads TGCGCCAGCAGCCAAGTAGGAAGGGAGCTGTTTTTT. As protein: CASSQVGRELFF.

This clonotype was seen a few times. The V and J genes are TRBV29-1 and TRBJ2-6; D unclear. Trimming cost V 6 bases and J 0 bases, with 18 bases left between them. Germline-derived CDR1 and CDR2 are SQVTM and ANQGSEA. This CDR3 contains 17 residues. The CDR3 is CSVTAVVPLSGANVLTF. CDR3 bases: TGCAGCGTGACTGCAGTGGTACCTCTCTCTGGGGCCAACGTCCTGACTTTC.

The chain employs TRBV7-9 and TRBJ2-1, with D perhaps matching TRBD2 (5 bases). The CDR3 runs 14 residues. The germline V gene encodes CDR1 SEHNR and CDR2 FQNEAQ (reference sequence). V gave up 6 bases and J gave up 10 bases, with 19 bases separating them. CDR3 sequence: CASSLPNFSGEQFF. The CDR3 DNA reads TGTGCCAGCAGTTTGCCAAACTTCTCGGGGGAGCAGTTCTTC.

This sequence joins TRBV7-9 and TRBJ2-1; 9 bases line up with TRBD2. V shed 4 bases and J 5 bases; nucleotides not matched to a gene: 3. Germline-derived CDR1 and CDR2 are SEHNR and FQNEAQ (reference sequence). This CDR3 has 14 residues. This CDR3 reads CASSSLAGHNEQFF. DNA for the CDR3: TGTGCCAGCAGCTCTCTAGCGGGGCACAATGAGCAGTTCTTC.

The CDR3 bases are TGTGCCAGCAGTACCCAGGGGTATGAAGCTTTCTTT. The encoded protein is CASSTQGYEAFF. The chain joins TRBV6-2 or TRBV6-3 to TRBJ1-1; D possibly corresponds to TRBD1 (6 bases). In germline, CDR1 is MNHEY, CDR2 SVGEGT. V was pared by 5 bases and J by 7 bases, with 11 bases between. The CDR3 contains 12 residues.

V gene TRBV24-1 combines with J gene TRBJ2-3; the D gene is possibly TRBD1 (5 bases). CDR1 is KGHDR, CDR2 SFDVKD, per germline. The CDR3 consists of 14 residues. V lost 8 bases, J lost 2 bases, and 13 bases lay in between. The CDR3 DNA sequence: TGTGCCACCACCAGGGTGGAAGTCACAGATACGCAGTATTTT. The encoded protein is CATTRVEVTDTQYF.

The rearrangement joins TRBV28 to TRBJ2-2; a weak D match, TRBD1 (7 bases). There are 15 residues in the CDR3. Germline V gene sequence: CDR1 MDHEN, CDR2 SYDVKM. Between the trimmed V and J ends, which lost 1 base and 6 bases, there was a span of 12 bases. The CDR3 here is CASSLYSRGAGELFF. The CDR3, as DNA: TGTGCCAGCAGTTTATATAGCAGGGGGGCCGGGGAGCTGTTTTTT.

This clonotype has at least ten counts. The chain is built from TRBV7-2 and TRBJ2-7, with TRBD2 as a possible D gene (6 bases). CDR3 length: 16 amino acids. The V end was cut by 1 base, the J end by 1 base, with 14 bases between. Germline V lookup: CDR1 SGHTA, CDR2 FQGNSA. The CDR3 loop is CASSLGGSGTSYEQYF. CDR3 DNA: TGTGCCAGCAGCTTAGGTGGCTCCGGGACTTCCTACGAGCAGTACTTC.

Ten or more counts support this clonotype. The chain carries TRBV7-2 and TRBJ2-2; 12 nucleotides match TRBD2. V trimming: 4 bases; J trimming: 7 bases; junction bases outside the gene matches: 10. The CDR3 spans 17 residues. Germline CDR1 and CDR2: SGHTA and FQGNSA. The CDR3 here is CASSSASGGALVGELFF. The CDR3 region has the DNA TGTGCCAGCAGCTCCGCTAGCGGGGGGGCCTTGGTCGGGGAGCTGTTTTTT.

At least ten counts were recorded for this clonotype. This rearrangement joins TRBV10-3 to TRBJ2-5; 7 bases map to TRBD1. The CDR3 length is 14 residues. The germline V gene has CDR1 ENHRY and CDR2 SYGVKD. After removal of 4 bases from V and 0 bases from J, the junction contained 2 bases not matched to a gene. The CDR3 protein is CAISGQGNQETQYF. The CDR3 DNA follows: TGTGCCATCAGTGGACAGGGTAACCAAGAGACCCAGTACTTC.

This chain joins TRBV2 and TRBJ2-2, with TRBD1 matching over 7 bases. Germline assignment: CDR1 SNHLY and CDR2 FYNNEI. Losses at the gene ends were 5 bases for V and 5 bases for J; bases not matched to a gene: 5. This CDR3 contains 14 residues. In DNA form, the CDR3 reads TGTGCCAGCAGTACAGGGGAAGGGACCGGGGAGCTGTTTTTT. Protein product: CASSTGEGTGELFF.

The sample holds a few counts of this clonotype. The chain has TRBV12-3 or TRBV12-4 and TRBJ2-1; 14 positions agree with TRBD2. After removal of 6 bases from V and 1 base from J, the junction contained 5 bases not matched to a gene. CDR3 length: 17 residues. Here the CDR3 reads CASRGLAGELSYNEQFF. The CDR3, as DNA: TGTGCCAGCAGGGGACTAGCGGGGGAATTATCCTACAATGAGCAGTTCTTC.

This clonotype was found many times. The gene calls are TRBV29-1 and TRBJ2-2; no clear D gene. Germline CDR1 SQVTM, CDR2 ANQGSEA. The V end lost 7 bases, the J end lost 5 bases, and 17 bases lay between the germline ends. CDR3 length: 14 residues. CDR3 nucleotide sequence: TGCAGCGCCCCCAGATTAGACGGGACCGGGGAGCTGTTTTTT. It specifies CSAPRLDGTGELFF.

The gene calls are TRBV3-1 and TRBJ1-1; possibly TRBD1 for D (6 bases). Germline lookup yields CDR1 LGHDT and CDR2 YNNKEL (reference sequence). Deletions cut 4 bases from V and 8 bases from J, with 14 bases between. This CDR3 is 13 amino acids long. CDR3 loop: CASSPTQTGEAFF. CDR3 bases: TGTGCCAGCAGCCCGACCCAGACAGGCGAAGCTTTCTTT. Using reference TRBV3-1 and TRBJ1-1 for the parts outside the CDR3, the full variable domain is DTAVSQTPKYLVTQMGNDKSIKCEQNLGHDTMYWYKQDSKKFLKIMFSYNNKELIINETVPNRFSPKSPDKAHLNLHINSLELGDSAVYFCASSPTQTGEAFFGQGTRLTVV.

This clonotype was detected a few times. V gene TRBV7-9 combines with J gene TRBJ2-7, with D perhaps being TRBD1 or TRBD2 (5 bases each). V was clipped by 5 bases and J by 3 bases, with 11 bases between them. The CDR3 sequence is 13 residues long. Germline V CDR1 and CDR2: SEHNR, FQNEAQ (reference sequence). The CDR3 nucleotides read TGTGCCAGCAGCGAGGGACGGCACTACGAGCAGTACTTC. Protein: CASSEGRHYEQYF.

V is TRBV6-1 and J is TRBJ2-1, with 9 positions matching TRBD1. V was pared by 6 bases and J by 2 bases, with 5 bases of the junction left unmatched. Germline V lookup: CDR1 MNHNS, CDR2 SASEGT. The CDR3 extends over 15 amino acids. In nucleotides, the CDR3 is TGTGCCAGCAGGATAGGGACAGGGACCTACAATGAGCAGTTCTTC. Its translation: CASRIGTGTYNEQFF.

The genes are TRBV20-1 and TRBJ2-3; D gene uncertain. Germline values: CDR1 DFQATT, CDR2 SNEGSKA (reference sequence). Trimming took off 1 base at V and 9 bases at J, with 11 bases between the two ends. This CDR3 is built from 12 residues. The CDR3, as DNA: TGCAGTGCTAGAGTCGTCCACCCAACGCAGTATTTT. Its protein product is CSARVVHPTQYF.

This clonotype was seen a few times. V is TRBV7-2 and J is TRBJ2-5, with TRBD1 identical over 7 bases. V lost 3 bases, J lost 2 bases, and 9 bases stayed unmatched. This CDR3 has 16 residues. Per germline, CDR1 SGHTA and CDR2 FQGNSA. This chain's CDR3 is CASSFNTGTAQETQYF. The DNA for the CDR3 is TGTGCCAGCAGCTTCAATACCGGGACAGCACAAGAGACCCAGTACTTC.

The chain employs TRBV6-5 and TRBJ1-1; possibly TRBD1 for D (6 bases). Germline V lookup: CDR1 MNHEY, CDR2 SVGAGI. Trimming took 2 bases from V and 1 from J, leaving 17 bases between them. The CDR3 runs 17 residues. The DNA for the CDR3 is TGTGCCAGCAGTTACGGGGGGCTTAAGCTAAGGAACACTGAAGCTTTCTTT. Protein: CASSYGGLKLRNTEAFF.

The V and J genes are TRBV27 and TRBJ2-3; D possibly uses TRBD1 or TRBD2 (5 bases each). The CDR3 contains 16 residues. The germline gives CDR1 MNHEY, CDR2 SMNVEV (reference sequence). V was clipped by 6 bases and J by 0 bases, with 16 bases between them. The DNA for the CDR3 is TGTGCCAGCAGCCCTCTACGGGACCTTAGCACAGATACGCAGTATTTT. Residues: CASSPLRDLSTDTQYF.

The chain joins TRBV6-2 or TRBV6-3 to TRBJ2-3, with TRBD1 matching over 7 bases. Trimming removed 5 bases from V and 3 bases from J; junction bases left unmatched: 11. The germline CDR1 and CDR2 sequences are MNHEY and SVGEGT. CDR3 length: 16 residues. CDR3 residues: CASSLLIRQGTDTQYF. The CDR3 DNA reads TGTGCCAGCAGTCTACTAATTAGACAGGGAACAGATACGCAGTATTTT.

This sequence joins TRBV15 and TRBJ2-2; D is ambiguous. CDR3 length equals 12 residues. Germline CDR1 reads LNHNV; CDR2 reads YYDKDF (reference sequence). Trimming pared 4 bases from V and 7 bases from J, leaving 7 bases between. This chain's CDR3 is CATSTRGGELFF. CDR3 sequence (DNA): TGTGCCACCAGCACCCGAGGCGGGGAGCTGTTTTTT.